Sequencing of this TCR beta chain was carried out in a study of blood T cells in healthy people across ages (dated by TCRdb to between 2014 and 2017). Describing the broader study: In model experiments, roughly one uniquely barcoded TCR beta cDNA molecule per two T cells was captured by template switching. The donors were split into four age groups: young (average 16 years), middle-aged (nearly 40), aged (roughly 60) and long-lived (roughly 80). Using deep sequencing normalized with unique cDNA molecular identifiers, the study measured how TCR beta repertoire diversity changes with age. The study analyzed two additional independent replicas of 1 million unique cDNA reads from the same blood draw for two donors, one aged 18 to 30 and one aged 80 or older. Donors of different ages were randomly distributed across sequencing lanes to avoid experimental bias. General conclusions and limits of the study: Compared with the aged group, more naive CD4+ T cells, fewer expanded clones and increased TCR diversity were shown by the long-lived group, suggesting age selection. Because profiling used bulk unsorted PBMCs, naive and antigen-experienced compartments could not be compared conclusively. Because donor CMV infection status was unknown, age-related changes in expanded clonotypes were potentially confounded. Observed TCR beta diversity per million T cells fell roughly linearly with age, and a significant reduction was already apparent by age about 36. Observed TCR beta diversity correlated strongly with the percentage of naive T cells measured by flow cytometry. Estimates of total diversity based on one million sequenced T cells were regarded as lower bounds and as underestimates.

Trimming takes 4 bases off V and 0 bases off J; junction bases not matched to a gene: 7. CDR1 and CDR2 are drawn from the germline V gene: SQVTM, ANQGSEA. The CDR3 has 15 amino acids, counting the end cysteine and phenylalanine. Just the 45-base CDR3 DNA is kept, in frame starting at base 1. The donors were a few dozen Caucasian individuals from Russia, aged roughly 6 to 90 years, who were systemically healthy. Ten milliliters of peripheral blood were drawn from each donor into EDTA-treated Vacutainer tubes. Ficoll-Paque density-gradient centrifugation was used to isolate PBMCs, with at least 7 million obtained per sample. Total RNA was extracted from PBMCs with Trizol reagent, with at least 6 micrograms obtained per sample. The percentages of naive CD45RAhigh/CD27high T cells were determined by flow cytometry on a PBMC aliquot from every donor. Libraries were constructed by 5' RACE. The sequencer listed for this sample is Illumina HiSeq 2500. A second roughly 7 to 11 cycle PCR used a sample-barcoded 5' primer and a J-beta primer mix. A unique molecular identifier was introduced onto each TCR beta cDNA molecule by a template-switch 5' adaptor carrying 12 random nucleotides. Each sample yielded at least 2.5 million CDR3-containing paired-end reads. All of the RNA was converted into first-strand cDNA using the Mint cDNA synthesis kit, with a TRBC-specific oligonucleotide serving as the primer. Following uracil-DNA glycosylase treatment, a first 18-cycle PCR with universal primers M1SS and BC2_uni_R was performed on all cDNA. Processing in the source paper ran as follows. Normalization of each sample was performed by random selection of 1 million high-quality reads, each carrying a distinct molecular identifier. Instead of being binned into consensus sequences, reads that shared molecular identifiers were thrown out. MiTCR, set to a Q25 quality threshold and the strictest error-elimination algorithm, was used for CDR3 identification, clonotype clustering and error correction. Lower-bound total TCR beta diversity was estimated with a nonparametric unseen species model using Euler transformation. TCRdb reran the public reads through fastp at Q25 and MiXCR, keeping productive beta chains. Every CDR3 protein is listed once, alongside the most common genes and DNA of its rows. These V and J calls are TCRdb output, not the study's own analysis. In this sample the table shows approximately 880,000 distinct CDR3 sequences, roughly 43% of which occur a single time. The ten largest clones take up under 15% of the sample.

A note on this clonotype: Its recognized antigen is unknown. No base quality information exists; no much larger clone differs at one position.

Sequenced: blood. The source is a young man in good health. The rearranged chain carries TRBV29-1 and TRBJ2-3, with TRBD1 identical over 7 junction bases. The nucleotides are TGCAGCGTTGTAGAGGACAGGACGAGCACAGATACGCAGTATTTT. Its translation is CSVVEDRTSTDTQYF.